This passage covers 16 T cell receptor beta chains from one sample sequenced in a study of tumor and adjacent non-tumor tissue in lung cancer. A modified ARM-PCR protocol with three rounds of nested PCR amplified TCRbeta. TCRdb passed the multiplex PCR reads through MiXCR, listing each CDR3 protein once. The sample includes tens of thousands of distinct CDR3 sequences, about 60% of them seen just once. The template was RNA from unsorted bulk tissue. Sequencing was carried out using lung tumor tissue. Receptors originate from a man aged 50-60 years with non-small cell lung cancer.

Details on this clonotype: This sequence may be a read error, since a much larger clone differs from it by one base. The final CDR3 position lacks the conserved phenylalanine or tryptophan, pointing to a likely read error. This chain links TRBV11-2 with TRBJ2-1; D uncertain. V was cut by 1 base and J by 9 bases, with 10 bases left in between. Germline CDR1 and CDR2: SGHAT and FQNNGV. The CDR3 is made up of 13 amino acids. The CDR3 here is CASSLVRWSEQFY. CDR3 coding DNA: TGTGCCAGCAGCTTAGTTCGTTGGTCTGAGCAGTTCTAC.

Only a few counts were recorded for this clonotype. At one end, the junction sequence differs from germline, possibly due to a read error. The chain has TRBV20-1 and TRBJ2-5; TRBD2 aligns across 10 bases. This CDR3 has 13 amino acids. Germline CDR1 and CDR2: DFQATT and SNEGSKA (reference sequence). The CDR3 loop is CSASAGGLETQHF. The DNA for the CDR3 is TGCAGTGCTTCAGCGGGGGGGCTGGAGACCCAGCACTTC.

This sequence joins TRBV28 and TRBJ1-2; 8 bases fit TRBD1. V shed 4 bases, J shed 4 bases, and the junction held 11 bases outside the gene matches. This CDR3 has 16 residues. The germline V gene has CDR1 MDHEN and CDR2 SYDVKM. For the CDR3, the DNA is TGTGCCAGCAGTTCACAGGGGGGGGATATAGTCTATGGCTACACCTTC. Translation gives CASSSQGGDIVYGYTF.

Comment on this clonotype: Without the conserved terminal phenylalanine or tryptophan, this CDR3 likely stems from a read error. This chain connects TRBV6-1 to TRBJ2-7; either TRBD1 or TRBD2 may fit D (5 bases each). Germline-derived CDR1 and CDR2 are MNHNS and SASEGT. The CDR3 contains 13 residues. The CDR3 is CAILGAAAYGQYL. CDR3 in DNA: TGTGCCATCCTCGGGGCAGCCGCTTACGGGCAGTACTTA.

As concerns this clonotype: A much larger clone is a single base away; this may be a read error. The chain uses TRBV21-1 and TRBJ2-3. TRBV21-1 is a listed pseudogene. This CDR3 contains 11 residues. CDR3 nucleotides: TGTGCCAGCACCAACACAGATACGCAGTATTTT. This translates into CASTNTDTQYF.

V and J are TRBV18 and TRBJ2-6; maybe TRBD2 (5 bases). CDR1 is KGHSH, CDR2 LQKENI, per germline. Deletions cut 3 bases from V and 1 base from J, with 10 bases between. The CDR3 contains 16 residues. The CDR3 region is CASSPGRVSGANVLTF. The CDR3 bases are TGTGCCAGCTCACCGGGGAGAGTGTCTGGGGCCAACGTCCTGACTTTC.

Note on this clonotype: Just one base apart from a much larger clone, this may be a read error. The CDR3 end shows no conserved phenylalanine or tryptophan, and so a read error is likely. This sequence joins TRBV6-5 and TRBJ2-7, with 7 bases matching TRBD1. J gave up 6 bases and V 7 bases, and 6 bases lay outside the gene matches. Germline V lookup: CDR1 MNHEY, CDR2 SVGAGI. This CDR3 has 12 residues. CDR3 amino acids: CASTDRQGEQYL. The CDR3 DNA is TGTGCCAGCACAGACCGACAGGGCGAGCAGTACCTC.

This clonotype was counted a few times. This chain uses TRBV7-9 with TRBJ1-1; D is unclear. The CDR3 sequence is 11 residues long. With 7 bases removed from V and 5 bases from J, the gap between germline ends came to 8 bases. Germline V lookup: CDR1 SEHNR, CDR2 FQNEAQ (reference sequence). In DNA, the CDR3 is TGTGCCAGCAAAGTTCAGACTGAAGCTTTCTTT. This gives the protein CASKVQTEAFF.

This clonotype has only a few counts. One end of the junction fails to match germline, which may point to a read error. This chain links TRBV20-1 with TRBJ1-1; D perhaps matches TRBD1 (5 bases). Looked up from germline, CDR1 is DFQATT and CDR2 is SNEGSKA (reference sequence). The CDR3 totals 16 residues. DNA for the CDR3: TGCAGTGCTAGAGATCCGGGGCAGGGTCCGGACACTGAGGCTTTCTTT. This encodes CSARDPGQGPDTEAFF.

Details on this clonotype: The junction does not match germline at one end; this may be a read error. This chain connects TRBV2 to TRBJ2-5; D perhaps matches TRBD1 (5 bases). CDR1 is SNHLY, CDR2 FYNNEI, per germline. The CDR3 is 14 residues long. CDR3 coding DNA: TGTGCCAACAGTACGACAGTGGTCGTGGAGACCCAGTACTTC. It translates to CANSTTVVVETQYF.

This clonotype was recorded a few times. A read error is possible here, since a much larger clone lies one base away. V usage is TRBV29-1 and J usage is TRBJ2-3; 7 bases line up with TRBD2. The CDR3 spans 15 residues. Trimming cost V 4 bases and J 4 bases; bases outside gene matches: 11. Germline V gene lookup returns CDR1 SQVTM and CDR2 ANQGSEA. CDR3 nucleotide sequence: TGCAGCGTTGGATCTGGCGGGAGTCGCGCAGATACGCAGTATTTT. Amino acids: CSVGSGGSRADTQYF.

CDR3 coding DNA: TGTGCCACCAGTGATCAAGGGACAGGGGGGTTGGATGAGCAGTTCTTC. This translates into CATSDQGTGGLDEQFF. The V gene is TRBV24-1, the J gene TRBJ2-1, with 11 bases lining up with TRBD1. Germline V lookup: CDR1 KGHDR, CDR2 SFDVKD. The CDR3 contains 16 residues. With 3 bases clipped from V and 8 bases from J, the junction kept 8 bases outside the gene matches.

This rearrangement joins TRBV11-3 to TRBJ2-3; 10 bases are shared with TRBD2. J was trimmed by 1 base and V by 5 bases; bases with no gene match: 0. CDR3 length: 14 amino acids. Germline V lookup: CDR1 SGHNT, CDR2 YENEEA. Written as DNA, the CDR3 is TGTGCCAGCAGCGGGACTAGCGGCACAGATACGCAGTATTTT. Protein: CASSGTSGTDTQYF.

With respect to this clonotype: This sequence may be a read error, since a much larger clone differs from it by one base. The CDR3 here is CASSLISTVTQYF. In DNA form, the CDR3 reads TGTGCCAGCAGCTTGATCTCCACAGTTACGCAGTATTTT. The chain joins TRBV5-4 to TRBJ2-3; no definite D call. The CDR3 loop spans 13 amino acids. Germline values: CDR1 SGHNT, CDR2 YYREEE (reference sequence).

Many counts were recorded for this clonotype. The chain links TRBV29-1 to TRBJ1-2, with 8 bases matching TRBD1. The V and J ends lost 7 bases and 4 bases, in that order; junction bases with no gene match: 5. CDR1 is SQVTM and CDR2 is ANQGSEA in the germline V gene. The CDR3 covers 12 residues. The DNA of the CDR3 is TGCAGCGGGGGCGGACAGGGCTATGGCTACACCTTC. It encodes CSGGGQGYGYTF. The complete variable domain, with remaining parts taken from reference TRBV29-1 and TRBJ1-2, reads SAVISQKPSRDICQRGTSLTIQCQVDSQVTMMFWYRQQPGQSLTLIATANQGSEATYESGFVIDKFPISRPNLTFSTLTVSNMSPEDSSIYLCSGGGQGYGYTFGSGTRLTVV.

This clonotype has ten or more counts. This chain connects TRBV28 to TRBJ2-7; D is unresolved. V dropped 6 bases and J dropped 6 bases, with 12 bases sitting between them. This CDR3 comprises 12 residues. Per germline, CDR1 MDHEN and CDR2 SYDVKM. The CDR3 DNA follows: TGTGCCAGCAGCCAGCCGCGGAGCGAGCAGTACTTC. Residues: CASSQPRSEQYF.